These 30 T cell receptor beta chains were all obtained from the same sample, sequenced in a study of cytomegalovirus exposure and HLA in healthy donors. In the PCR, 60 Vbeta and 13 Jbeta primers were used. Repertoires were generated with immunoSEQ multiplex PCR, while TCRdb's copy carries only in-frame clones and drops some. The sample carries about 190,000 clones, roughly 84% recorded once. The sample was PBMCs. All receptors come from a boy aged 10-17 years in good health and CMV-seronegative.

The chain has TRBV5-6 and TRBJ2-7; D is unresolved. The CDR3 has 14 residues. The ends were cut back, 1 base at V and 3 bases at J, with 11 bases in the middle. Germline CDR1 and CDR2: SGHDT and YYEEEE. This CDR3 reads CASSLSQAYYEQYF. The CDR3 DNA reads TGTGCCAGCAGCTTGAGTCAGGCTTACTACGAGCAGTACTTC.

The chain links TRBV7-9 to TRBJ2-7; D might be TRBD1 (6 bases). Trimming took 5 bases from V and 4 from J, leaving 18 bases between them. Looked up from germline, CDR1 is SEHNR and CDR2 is FQNEAQ (reference sequence). The CDR3 spans 15 residues. Here the CDR3 DNA reads TGTGCCAGCAGCCCCCCCGGGACACGACCATACGAGCAGTACTTC. Translating it yields CASSPPGTRPYEQYF.

This chain links TRBV11-2 with TRBJ2-7; D not certain. The germline gives CDR1 SGHAT, CDR2 FQNNGV. This CDR3 is 13 amino acids long. V was shortened by 5 bases and J by 2 bases, with 10 bases between the two germline ends. In DNA, the CDR3 is TGTGCCAGCAGCCCCGCGCCGGCCTACGAGCAGTACTTC. It is translated as CASSPAPAYEQYF.

This clone came up many times. The chain combines TRBV30 with TRBJ1-1, with D hard to call. The V gene lost 3 bases and the J gene lost 0 bases, with 8 bases spanning the gap. This CDR3 has 13 amino acids. Germline values: CDR1 GTSNPN, CDR2 SVGIG (reference sequence). CDR3: CAWSLTVNTEAFF. CDR3 sequence (DNA): TGTGCCTGGAGCCTGACTGTGAACACTGAAGCTTTCTTT.

The sample holds one count of this clone. V and J are TRBV5-1 and TRBJ1-5; 7 bases line up with TRBD1. CDR3 length: 14 residues. Germline lookup yields CDR1 SGHRS and CDR2 YFSETQ. With V trimmed by 4 bases and J by 3 bases, 4 bases remained unmatched. CDR3 sequence (DNA): TGCGCCAGCAGCCAAACAGGGGACAATCAGCCCCAGCATTTT. Translation: CASSQTGDNQPQHF. The variable domain in full, completed from reference TRBV5-1 and TRBJ1-5, reads KAGVTQTPRYLIKTRGQQVTLSCSPISGHRSVSWYQQTPGQGLQFLFEYFSETQRNKGNFPGRFSGRQFSNSRSEMNVSTLELGDSALYLCASSQTGDNQPQHFGDGTRLSIL.

The chain links TRBV11-2 to TRBJ1-1; 9 nucleotides match TRBD1. After removal of 2 bases from V and 1 base from J, the junction contained 2 bases not matched to a gene. Germline values: CDR1 SGHAT, CDR2 FQNNGV. The CDR3 covers 15 residues. As DNA, the CDR3 is TGTGCCAGCAGCTTAACAGGGGGCCGGAACACTGAAGCTTTCTTT. This codes for CASSLTGGRNTEAFF. The full variable domain, with the rest looked up from reference TRBV11-2 and TRBJ1-1, is EAGVAQSPRYKIIEKRQSVAFWCNPISGHATLYWYQQILGQGPKLLIQFQNNGVVDDSQLPKDRFSAERLKGVDSTLKIQPAKLEDSAVYLCASSLTGGRNTEAFFGQGTRLTVV.

The gene calls are TRBV7-9 and TRBJ1-1; no clear D gene. This CDR3 region has 12 residues. Germline V gene data show CDR1 as SEHNR and CDR2 as FQNEAQ (reference sequence). The V end was cut by 6 bases, the J end by 4 bases, with 9 bases between. CDR3: CASSSVRTEAFF. CDR3 coding DNA: TGTGCCAGCAGTTCAGTTCGCACTGAAGCTTTCTTT.

Comment on this clone: The same CDR3 arises from other DNA sequences in this sample as well. J is TRBJ2-7 and V is TRBV5-1; no definite D call. V shed 0 bases and J shed 0 bases, with 4 bases lying between them. Germline CDR1 reads SGHRS; CDR2 reads YFSETQ. This CDR3 region has 13 residues. CDR3 sequence: CASSLVSSYEQYF. CDR3 coding DNA: TGCGCCAGCAGCTTGGTCAGCTCCTACGAGCAGTACTTC.

The chain joins TRBV10-1 to TRBJ1-2; 7 positions agree with TRBD1. V gave up 2 bases and J gave up 8 bases; unmatched junction bases: 5. The germline gives CDR1 WNHNN, CDR2 SYGVQD (reference sequence). This CDR3 region has 13 residues. CDR3 sequence: CASSERDSTGYTF. CDR3 bases: TGCGCCAGCAGTGAGAGGGACAGCACAGGCTACACCTTC.

As regards this clone: The junction shows a germline mismatch at one end, possibly a read error. This chain joins TRBV7-7 and TRBJ2-1; 7 bases map to TRBD2. This CDR3 region has 16 residues. Germline assignment: CDR1 SSHAT and CDR2 FNYEAQ (reference sequence). The CDR3 nucleotides are TGTGCTAGCACCCCTGCGCCGGCGGGAGCCGGGCATGAGCAGTTCTTC. Translated: CASTPAPAGAGHEQFF.

This chain links TRBV2 with TRBJ2-5, with D perhaps matching TRBD2 (6 bases). CDR3 length: 18 amino acids. Germline V CDR1 and CDR2: SNHLY, FYNNEI. V was clipped by 7 bases and J by 3 bases, with 27 bases between them. Here the CDR3 reads CASKTGGPSWGSEETQYF. CDR3 bases: TGTGCCAGCAAGACCGGAGGGCCCTCTTGGGGGTCTGAAGAGACCCAGTACTTC.

This clone was detected only a few times. The V gene is TRBV14, the J gene TRBJ2-7; TRBD2 agrees at 7 bases. This CDR3 spans 15 amino acids. Trimming cost V 2 bases and J 3 bases; bases outside gene matches: 7. Germline values: CDR1 SGHDN, CDR2 FVKESK. CDR3 loop: CASSQKRDELYEQYF. CDR3 DNA: TGTGCCAGCAGCCAAAAGCGGGATGAACTCTACGAGCAGTACTTC.

This clone appeared once. J is TRBJ1-6 and V is TRBV14; D remains unclear. Germline V gene sequence: CDR1 SGHDN, CDR2 FVKESK. The germline V and J ends were trimmed by 0 bases and 11 bases, with 17 bases remaining between them. The CDR3 runs 16 residues. The DNA of the CDR3 is TGTGCCAGCAGCCAAGAGGGCGCGTGGGGAGGCGCACCCCTCCACTTT. Translation: CASSQEGAWGGAPLHF. The full variable domain, rest sourced from reference TRBV14 and TRBJ1-6, is EAGVTQFPSHSVIEKGQTVTLRCDPISGHDNLYWYRRVMGKEIKFLLHFVKESKQDESGMPNNRFLAERTGGTYSTLKVQPAELEDSGVYFCASSQEGAWGGAPLHFGNGTRLTVT.

The sample holds one count of this clone. The chain has TRBV6-1 and TRBJ1-2; D ambiguous. Germline lookup yields CDR1 MNHNS and CDR2 SASEGT. V was shortened by 1 base and J by 5 bases, with 14 bases between the two germline ends. The CDR3 has 15 residues. In DNA form, the CDR3 reads TGTGCCAGCAGTGAAGGTTTATCCCCGCGGTATGGCTACACCTTC. Residues: CASSEGLSPRYGYTF.

The chain recombines TRBV7-2 with TRBJ2-1; 10 positions match TRBD2. From germline, CDR1 is SGHTA and CDR2 FQGNSA. J was trimmed by 2 bases and V by 7 bases; bases with no gene match: 11. This CDR3 has 17 residues. CDR3: CASINRASGSAYNEQFF. Written as DNA, the CDR3 is TGTGCCAGCATCAACCGGGCTAGCGGGAGCGCCTACAATGAGCAGTTCTTC.

The CDR3 coding sequence is TGTGCCAGCAGTTTGGCCGGGACAGGGGTGAACACTGAAGCTTTCTTT. It specifies CASSLAGTGVNTEAFF. J is TRBJ1-1 and V is TRBV27; 10 positions match TRBD1. V lost 3 bases, J lost 0 bases, and 4 bases stayed unmatched. Germline-derived CDR1 and CDR2 are MNHEY and SMNVEV (reference sequence). The CDR3 contains 16 residues.

CDR3 nucleotide sequence: TGTGCCAGCTCCCCAAAGTGGGCGGGAGGGCCGACGCAGCAGTACTTC. It encodes CASSPKWAGGPTQQYF. The chain recombines TRBV18 with TRBJ2-7; TRBD2 aligns across 9 bases. In germline, CDR1 is KGHSH, CDR2 LQKENI. V lost 6 bases to trimming and J lost 8 bases; unmatched junction nucleotides: 17. The CDR3 covers 16 residues. Full variable domain (rest looked up from reference TRBV18 and TRBJ2-7): NAGVMQNPRHLVRRRGQEARLRCSPMKGHSHVYWYRQLPEEGLKFMVYLQKENIIDESGMPKERFSAEFPKEGPSILRIQQVVRGDSAAYFCASSPKWAGGPTQQYFGPGTRLTVT.

The genes are TRBV27 and TRBJ2-4, with a weak D call TRBD2 (6 bases). V lost 2 bases, J lost 15 bases, and 20 bases lay in between. The CDR3 totals 14 residues. The germline V gene encodes CDR1 MNHEY and CDR2 SMNVEV (reference sequence). CDR3 nucleotides: TGTGCCAGCAGTTTAAAATCAACTGGGACTCTGCCGTACTTC. It is translated as CASSLKSTGTLPYF.

The chain recombines TRBV6-6 with TRBJ1-2; no reliable D call. This CDR3 is 14 amino acids long. Germline assignment: CDR1 MNHNY and CDR2 SVGAGI (reference sequence). V was pared by 6 bases and J by 8 bases, with 19 bases between. The CDR3 reads CASRFPAEVDGYTF. In DNA form, the CDR3 reads TGTGCCAGCAGATTCCCCGCCGAGGTTGACGGCTACACCTTC.

Concerning this clone: Given the absence of the conserved phenylalanine or tryptophan at the CDR3 end, a read error is likely. This sequence joins TRBV5-6 and TRBJ1-1; D might be TRBD1 (5 bases). Between the trimmed V and J ends, which lost 4 bases and 6 bases, there was a span of 16 bases. Germline CDR1 reads SGHDT; CDR2 reads YYEEEE. The CDR3 spans 14 residues. The CDR3 DNA reads TGTGCCAGCAGCATAAGGGGAGGCAAGGCTGAAGCTTTCCTT. This sequence encodes CASSIRGGKAEAFL.

This clone was observed a few times. The chain links TRBV6-1 to TRBJ1-6; 8 positions match TRBD1. The CDR3 contains 15 residues. With 6 bases clipped from V and 6 bases from J, the junction kept 7 bases outside the gene matches. Germline-derived CDR1 and CDR2 are MNHNS and SASEGT. As DNA, the CDR3 is TGTGCCAGCAGCCTAGGGACAGGCCTTAATTCACCCCTCCACTTT. As protein: CASSLGTGLNSPLHF.

The chain carries TRBV5-1 and TRBJ2-7, with 7 bases identical to TRBD1. V lost 4 bases to trimming and J lost 4 bases; unmatched junction nucleotides: 11. CDR3 length: 15 amino acids. Germline lookup yields CDR1 SGHRS and CDR2 YFSETQ. The CDR3 sequence is CASSPTTGMWYEQYF. The DNA for the CDR3 is TGCGCCAGCAGCCCGACGACAGGGATGTGGTACGAGCAGTACTTC.

The chain joins TRBV11-2 to TRBJ2-1; TRBD1 aligns across 7 bases. J was trimmed by 7 bases and V by 0 bases; bases with no gene match: 12. The CDR3 is 17 amino acids. Germline assignment: CDR1 SGHAT and CDR2 FQNNGV. CDR3 in amino acids: CASSLERTRGRWNEQFF. The CDR3 DNA is TGTGCCAGCAGCTTAGAACGGACAAGGGGGCGATGGAATGAGCAGTTCTTC.

V and J are TRBV28 and TRBJ2-3, with 8 bases identical to TRBD1. Germline V gives CDR1 MDHEN, CDR2 SYDVKM. The trim removed 4 bases at V and 2 bases at J, leaving 11 bases unmatched. CDR3 length: 17 amino acids. The CDR3 is CASSSGGELHFTDTQYF. The CDR3 DNA reads as TGTGCCAGCAGTTCAGGGGGCGAGCTACATTTCACAGATACGCAGTATTTT.

The chain recombines TRBV4-1 with TRBJ1-1; 9 bases line up with TRBD1. The germline gives CDR1 MGHRA, CDR2 YSYEKL. V shed 0 bases and J 5 bases; nucleotides not matched to a gene: 4. CDR3 size: 15 residues. The CDR3 loop reads CASSQDQGQGTEAFF. The CDR3 nucleotides are TGCGCCAGCAGCCAAGATCAGGGACAGGGAACTGAAGCTTTCTTT.

This sequence joins TRBV2 and TRBJ2-7; tentative D call: TRBD2 (6 bases). Trimming removed 5 bases at V and 3 bases at J, with 17 bases between. Germline V gene data show CDR1 as SNHLY and CDR2 as FYNNEI. The CDR3 runs to 15 residues. This CDR3 is CASSLGTGGYYEQYF. CDR3 nucleotides: TGTGCCAGCAGTCTCGGGACTGGCGGATACTACGAGCAGTACTTC.

The V gene is TRBV9, the J gene TRBJ2-3, with D perhaps matching TRBD2 (5 bases). The germline gives CDR1 SGDLS, CDR2 YYNGEE. This CDR3 is 14 amino acids long. V was pared by 0 bases and J by 5 bases, with 10 bases between. DNA for the CDR3: TGTGCCAGCAGCGTAGCCGCGGGTGTAGATACGCAGTATTTT. Translated, it gives CASSVAAGVDTQYF.

The chain carries TRBV29-1 and TRBJ2-5, with D possibly TRBD2 on 5 matching bases. The J call may be mistaken, given a closer DNA end match to TRBJ2-7. The length of the CDR3 is 14 residues. Germline V gene data show CDR1 as SQVTM and CDR2 as ANQGSEA. Here the CDR3 DNA reads TGCAGCGTAGGAGGACTGGGAAAGACCTACGAGCAGTACTTC. Translated: CSVGGLGKTYEQYF.

This chain connects TRBV9 to TRBJ2-7; maybe TRBD2 (6 bases). The V gene's germline CDR1 is SGDLS and CDR2 YYNGEE. V lost 5 bases to trimming and J lost 4 bases, with 10 bases between them. The CDR3 loop spans 12 amino acids. The CDR3 nucleotides read TGTGCCAGCAGTGCCGGGGGATACGAGCAGTACTTC. It yields the protein CASSAGGYEQYF.

The V and J genes are TRBV6-1 and TRBJ2-1; TRBD1 agrees at 7 bases. CDR1 is MNHNS, CDR2 SASEGT, per germline. With V trimmed by 3 bases and J by 8 bases, 4 bases remained unmatched. The CDR3 sequence is 13 residues long. CDR3 region: CASSETGFDEQFF. The CDR3 DNA follows: TGTGCCAGCAGTGAGACAGGGTTCGATGAGCAGTTCTTC.